The 27 T cell receptor beta chains below all came from one sample that was sequenced in a study of human T cells and chemical hapten exposure. Sample time point: pre-sensitization, week 0. Regarding treatment: therapeutic diphenylcyclopropenone sensitization with weekly scalp DPC. From the RACE reads, TCRdb called clonotypes with MiXCR, one entry per CDR3 protein. The data hold about 260,000 distinct CDR3 sequences, with more than 6.5% observed a single time. Here the sequenced sample was whole blood, taken in connection with sensitization to the hapten diphenylcyclopropenone (DPC). The receptors here all came from a woman between 35 and 50 years old with alopecia areata. Some clones in this sample may be carry-over from other donors' samples.

This clonotype was seen repeatedly, ten times or more. This chain connects TRBV12-3 or TRBV12-4 to TRBJ1-5; 8 nucleotides align to TRBD1. This CDR3 contains 14 residues. With 5 bases clipped from V and 11 bases from J, the junction kept 11 bases outside the gene matches. The CDR3: CASSEDRDGLAQHF. The CDR3 bases are TGTGCCAGCAGTGAGGACAGGGACGGGTTGGCCCAGCATTTT.

This chain connects TRBV7-2 to TRBJ2-1; D might be TRBD2 (6 bases). The CDR3 length is 12 residues. The V end lost 8 bases, the J end lost 10 bases, and 15 bases lay between the germline ends. Germline values: CDR1 SGHTA, CDR2 FQGNSA. CDR3 DNA sequence: TGTGCCAGCTCGTTAGGCCGGGGGGAGCAGTTCTTC. Translated: CASSLGRGEQFF.

This clonotype was seen at least ten times. This chain joins TRBV7-2 and TRBJ1-3; maybe TRBD1 (5 bases). The V gene lost 3 bases and the J gene lost 4 bases, with 16 bases spanning the gap. CDR1 SGHTA and CDR2 FQGNSA come from the germline V gene. The CDR3 length is 16 residues. CDR3 sequence: CASSLYGAYMGNTIYF. DNA of the CDR3: TGTGCCAGCAGCTTGTACGGGGCTTACATGGGAAACACCATATATTTT.

The rearrangement joins TRBV4-1 to TRBJ1-6; TRBD1 is a possible D gene (6 bases). Germline lookup yields CDR1 MGHRA and CDR2 YSYEKL. The germline V and J ends were trimmed by 0 bases and 8 bases, with 20 bases remaining between them. CDR3 size: 18 residues. The CDR3: CASSQELGTGTFHSPLHF. In DNA, the CDR3 is TGCGCCAGCAGCCAAGAATTGGGAACAGGGACATTTCATTCACCCCTCCACTTT.

For the CDR3, the DNA is TGTGCCAGCAGCCCAGCAGGGTCCTATGGCTACACCTTC. Translated: CASSPAGSYGYTF. The chain carries TRBV7-2 and TRBJ1-2, with D tentatively TRBD1 (5 bases). Germline assignment: CDR1 SGHTA and CDR2 FQGNSA. Trimming shortened V by 5 bases and J by 4 bases, and 11 bases separated the two germline ends. CDR3 size: 13 residues.

This clonotype was detected many times. V usage is TRBV28 and J usage is TRBJ2-7; D unclear. The CDR3 covers 14 residues. Trimming left V 1 base short and J 2 bases short, with 9 bases between. Germline V gene lookup returns CDR1 MDHEN and CDR2 SYDVKM. DNA of the CDR3: TGTGCCAGCAGTTTATCGCAGCGAGCCTACGAGCAGTACTTC. Translation gives CASSLSQRAYEQYF.

This chain uses TRBV5-6 with TRBJ2-4; 9 bases fit TRBD1. The V gene's germline CDR1 is SGHDT and CDR2 YYEEEE. The junction had 9 bases not matched to a gene; V was cut back by 6 bases and J by 5 bases. This CDR3 region has 15 residues. The CDR3 DNA sequence: TGTGCCAGCAACCACTTCTGGGACAGGGAAAACATTCAGTACTTC. This translates into CASNHFWDRENIQYF.

The chain employs TRBV9 and TRBJ2-7, with 12 bases lining up with TRBD2. Per the germline V gene, CDR1 is SGDLS and CDR2 is YYNGEE. The CDR3 is 16 amino acids. V shed 0 bases, J shed 12 bases, and the junction held 13 bases outside the gene matches. CDR3 amino acids: CASSVAFRLAGGPLYF. CDR3 bases: TGTGCCAGCAGCGTAGCATTTCGGCTAGCGGGAGGGCCTCTGTACTTC.

This clonotype appeared many times. J is TRBJ2-2 and V is TRBV7-3; 7 bases map to TRBD2. There are 13 residues in the CDR3. V shed 5 bases and J 6 bases; nucleotides not matched to a gene: 3. CDR1 SGHTA and CDR2 FQGTGA come from the germline V gene. The CDR3 loop reads CASSGRAPGELFF. CDR3 coding DNA: TGTGCCAGCAGCGGGAGGGCCCCCGGGGAGCTGTTTTTT. Drawing the rest from reference TRBV7-3 and TRBJ2-2, the complete variable domain is GAGVSQTPSNKVTEKGKYVELRCDPISGHTALYWYRQSLGQGPEFLIYFQGTGAADDSGLPNDRFFAVRPEGSVSTLKIQRTERGDSAVYLCASSGRAPGELFFGEGSRLTVL.

The chain recombines TRBV12-5 with TRBJ1-5, with TRBD1 identical over 9 bases. With V trimmed by 5 bases and J by 6 bases, 8 bases remained unmatched. The length of the CDR3 is 15 residues. Germline values: CDR1 LGHNT, CDR2 FRNRAP. In DNA, the CDR3 is TGTGCTAGTGGTCGCCGGGACAGGGTTTGTCAGCCCCAGCATTTT. Protein: CASGRRDRVCQPQHF.

V is TRBV7-9 and J is TRBJ2-2; 8 nucleotides line up with TRBD2. CDR3 length: 16 amino acids. V dropped 5 bases and J dropped 2; count of bases not matched to a gene: 7. Germline V lookup: CDR1 SEHNR, CDR2 FQNEAQ (reference sequence). CDR3 protein: CASSLPGLVNTGELFF. The CDR3 DNA reads as TGTGCCAGCAGCCTACCGGGACTAGTCAACACCGGGGAGCTGTTTTTT. The variable domain in full, completed from reference TRBV7-9 and TRBJ2-2, reads DTGVSQNPRHKITKRGQNVTFRCDPISEHNRLYWYRQTLGQGPEFLTYFQNEAQLEKSRLLSDRFSAERPKGSFSTLEIQRTEQGDSAMYLCASSLPGLVNTGELFFGEGSRLTVL.

The chain carries TRBV21-1 and TRBJ2-7; the tabulated D call, TRBD1, remains unverified against the DNA. TRBV21-1 is reported as a pseudogene. This CDR3 spans 14 amino acids. CDR3 bases: TGTGCCAGCCTCGGGTCCCCCAAGACCTACGAGCAGTACTTC. Encoded protein: CASLGSPKTYEQYF.

This clonotype turned up a few times. The chain joins TRBV9 to TRBJ2-7; D is tentatively TRBD1 or TRBD2 (5 bases each). This CDR3 comprises 14 residues. The germline CDR1 and CDR2 sequences are SGDLS and YYNGEE. Deletions cut 0 bases from V and 2 bases from J, with 9 bases between. This chain's CDR3 is CASSVGGRTYEQYF. Written as DNA, the CDR3 is TGTGCCAGCAGCGTAGGGGGGAGAACCTACGAGCAGTACTTC.

This clonotype was observed a few times. The chain links TRBV20-1 to TRBJ2-7, with 10 nucleotides matching TRBD2. Germline V gene lookup returns CDR1 DFQATT and CDR2 SNEGSKA (reference sequence). V dropped 4 bases and J dropped 4; count of bases not matched to a gene: 10. There are 15 residues in the CDR3. The CDR3 here is CSAIGSSGSPYEQYF. The CDR3 DNA follows: TGCAGTGCTATTGGGTCTAGCGGGAGCCCATACGAGCAGTACTTC.

This clonotype occurred a few times. J is TRBJ1-4 and V is TRBV28; D is uncertain. The germline V gene encodes CDR1 MDHEN and CDR2 SYDVKM. V gave up 5 bases and J gave up 0 bases, with 7 bases separating them. There are 14 residues in the CDR3. The chain's CDR3 is CASSRLATNEKLFF. CDR3 coding DNA: TGTGCCAGCAGTCGACTAGCAACTAATGAAAAACTGTTTTTT.

This clonotype has at least ten counts. The chain joins TRBV5-1 to TRBJ1-2; 7 bases match TRBD1. Germline trimming cut 0 bases from V and 7 bases from J; bases unmatched to any gene: 3. This CDR3 contains 13 residues. The germline V gene encodes CDR1 SGHRS and CDR2 YFSETQ. CDR3 bases: TGCGCCAGCAGCTTGGACAGGGGAGGTGGCTACACCTTC. Encoded protein: CASSLDRGGGYTF. Complete variable domain (other parts from reference TRBV5-1 and TRBJ1-2): KAGVTQTPRYLIKTRGQQVTLSCSPISGHRSVSWYQQTPGQGLQFLFEYFSETQRNKGNFPGRFSGRQFSNSRSEMNVSTLELGDSALYLCASSLDRGGGYTFGSGTRLTVV.

The J gene is TRBJ1-3, the V gene TRBV4-3; D is unresolved. The CDR3 is 16 residues long. CDR1 is LGHNA and CDR2 is YSLEER in the germline V gene. Trimming took off 4 bases at V and 0 bases at J, with 13 bases between the two ends. For the CDR3, the DNA is TGCGCCAGCAGCCGGGAACCGACGGACTCTGGAAACACCATATATTTT. Protein sequence: CASSREPTDSGNTIYF.

This clonotype has a handful of counts. The chain uses TRBV9 and TRBJ2-7; D remains unclear. The V gene lost 1 base and the J gene lost 5 bases, with 19 bases spanning the gap. The CDR3 consists of 16 residues. From germline, CDR1 is SGDLS and CDR2 YYNGEE. The DNA of the CDR3 is TGTGCCAGCAGCGTAAGTACAGCCGCTAAACAGAACGAGCAGTACTTC. It specifies CASSVSTAAKQNEQYF.

This clonotype has just a few counts. V is TRBV6-2 or TRBV6-3 and J is TRBJ2-5; the match to TRBD1 covers 10 bases. V trimming: 5 bases; J trimming: 4 bases; junction bases outside the gene matches: 7. The CDR3 has 15 amino acids. Germline CDR1 is MNHEY and CDR2 is SVGEGT. The CDR3 nucleotides are TGTGCCAGCAGTCCCCTTCGGACAGGGGGAGAGACCCAGTACTTC. Translation gives CASSPLRTGGETQYF.

This clonotype was counted at least ten times. This sequence joins TRBV3-1 and TRBJ1-2, with 7 nucleotides matching TRBD1. Trimming cost V 0 bases and J 5 bases; bases outside gene matches: 15. This CDR3 comprises 18 residues. From germline, CDR1 is LGHDT and CDR2 YNNKEL (reference sequence). Here the CDR3 reads CASSQERGGGARVYGYTF. The CDR3 DNA reads as TGTGCCAGCAGCCAAGAAAGGGGAGGGGGCGCGAGGGTTTATGGCTACACCTTC.

Ten or more counts support this clonotype. This rearrangement joins TRBV20-1 to TRBJ2-3; tentatively, D is TRBD2 (7 bases). V lost 3 bases and J lost 2, with 12 bases in between. Germline CDR1 reads DFQATT; CDR2 reads SNEGSKA (reference sequence). The CDR3 loop spans 14 amino acids. The CDR3 DNA is TGCAGTGCTAGCGGGGGGCCGCCCACAGATACGCAGTATTTT. It specifies CSASGGPPTDTQYF.

This chain connects TRBV2 to TRBJ2-3; perhaps D is TRBD1 or TRBD2 (5 bases each). CDR3 length: 16 amino acids. V lost 7 bases and J lost 2, with 19 bases in between. In germline, CDR1 is SNHLY, CDR2 FYNNEI. CDR3 sequence (DNA): TGTGCCAGCACCGAAGGGGCCGGGACGAACACAGATACGCAGTATTTT. It translates to CASTEGAGTNTDTQYF.

With regard to this clonotype: One end of the junction varies from germline; a read error may be responsible. The V call is TRBV3-1, the J call TRBJ2-7; a possible D gene is TRBD2 (6 bases). The CDR3 has 12 amino acids. From germline, CDR1 is LGHDT and CDR2 YNNKEL (reference sequence). Here the CDR3 reads CANSQARGEQYF. CDR3 coding DNA: TGTGCCAACAGCCAAGCTCGGGGGGAGCAGTACTTC.

This clonotype appeared a few times. This chain links TRBV7-9 with TRBJ1-2; TRBD1 aligns across 12 bases. V was clipped by 5 bases and J by 8 bases; unmatched bases: 12. This CDR3 has 16 residues. Germline V CDR1 and CDR2: SEHNR, FQNEAQ (reference sequence). In DNA, the CDR3 is TGTGCCAGCAGCCCACAGGGACAGGGGGCGGTTCGAGGCTACACCTTC. It yields the protein CASSPQGQGAVRGYTF.

There are a few counts of this clonotype. This rearrangement joins TRBV29-1 to TRBJ2-5, with D possibly TRBD2 on 5 matching bases. This CDR3 is 13 amino acids long. The germline gives CDR1 SQVTM, CDR2 ANQGSEA. The V and J ends lost 7 bases and 5 bases respectively, with 17 bases between them. For the CDR3, the DNA is TGCAGCGGGGAGCGGCTCCTAGGGGAGACCCAGTACTTC. Amino acid sequence: CSGERLLGETQYF.

This clonotype was seen many times. The rearrangement links TRBV29-1 to TRBJ2-1; a possible D gene is TRBD2 (6 bases). V dropped 4 bases and J dropped 8 bases, with 18 bases sitting between them. The CDR3 is 14 residues long. Germline CDR1 is SQVTM and CDR2 is ANQGSEA. The CDR3 spells CSVARRDRGYEQFF. CDR3 DNA: TGCAGCGTTGCGCGGCGGGACCGGGGCTATGAGCAGTTCTTC.

V gene TRBV12-3 or TRBV12-4 combines with J gene TRBJ2-7, with TRBD1 identical over 8 bases. Losses at the gene ends were 6 bases for V and 2 bases for J; bases not matched to a gene: 9. CDR3 length: 15 amino acids. CDR3 protein: CASRRTGTGAYEQYF. As DNA, the CDR3 is TGTGCCAGCAGACGCACCGGGACAGGCGCCTACGAGCAGTACTTC.